Listed below are T cell receptor beta chains from one sample, sequenced in a study of neoadjuvant nivolumab and ipilimumab in lung cancer. Using immunoSEQ multiplex PCR, the repertoire was profiled, and TCRdb retains in-frame clones only, with some absent. The sample includes about 30,000 clones, approximately 86% seen only once; the top ten take 5% to 6.5%. The source material was tumor tissue, sampled after neoadjuvant nivolumab, alone or with ipilimumab, at or shortly before surgery. These receptor sequences come from an adult with non-small cell lung cancer. The CDR3 runs from the conserved cysteine through the conserved F or W. Clone size appears in some rows only: once, few, many, or a class for an expanded clone.

clone size	V gene	J gene	CDR3 protein
-	TRBV30	TRBJ2-6	CAWSLGGSGANVLTF
-	TRBV9	TRBJ2-3	CASSKSTSGSADTQYF
-	TRBV29-1	TRBJ2-6	CSVGREGAGGANVLTF
-	TRBV6-5	TRBJ1-1	CASRVGGVGTEAFF
-	TRBV7-9	TRBJ2-2	CASSFLPDGNTGELFF
few	TRBV30	TRBJ1-1	CAWSRGEWPEAFF
once	TRBV18	TRBJ1-1	CASSPVRGTEAFF
-	TRBV2	TRBJ2-7	CASSSSGGYEQYF
-	TRBV2	TRBJ2-7	CASRSNGGEDF
-	TRBV6-1	TRBJ1-5	CASSLTGGNQPQHF
-	TRBV5-5	TRBJ2-3	CASSLSGAEDTQYF